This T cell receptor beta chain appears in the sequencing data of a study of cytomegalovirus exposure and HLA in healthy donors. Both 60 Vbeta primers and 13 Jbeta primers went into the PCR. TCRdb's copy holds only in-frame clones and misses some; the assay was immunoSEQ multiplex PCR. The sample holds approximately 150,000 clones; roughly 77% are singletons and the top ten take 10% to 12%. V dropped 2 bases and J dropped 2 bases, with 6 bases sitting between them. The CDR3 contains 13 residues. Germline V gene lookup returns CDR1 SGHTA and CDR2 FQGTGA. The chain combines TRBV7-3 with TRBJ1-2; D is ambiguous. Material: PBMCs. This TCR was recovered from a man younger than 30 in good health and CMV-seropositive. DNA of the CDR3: TGTGCCAGCAGCTTAGCAGGAAACTATGGCTACACCTTC. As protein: CASSLAGNYGYTF.